This TCR beta chain emerged from a study of T cells in Graves' hyperthyroidism and ophthalmopathy. Germline CDR1 is SEHNR and CDR2 is FQNEAQ (reference sequence). This CDR3 contains 14 residues. The ends were cut back, 2 bases at V and 2 bases at J, with 7 bases in the middle. This clonotype was seen more than once but under ten times. Authors of the study amplified TCR beta CDR3 regions from RNA transcripts. The study used the HTBI primer set for a first-round RT-PCR of the TCR CDR3. In TCRdb, the multiplex PCR reads were re-called with MiXCR into one record per CDR3 protein. Of some 600,000 distinct CDR3 sequences in the sample, approximately 15% were seen once.

Sequenced: blood. This TCR derives from a woman in her 30s with Graves' hyperthyroidism that later progressed to Graves' ophthalmopathy. The chain is built from TRBV7-9 and TRBJ2-1; D is unresolved. CDR3 sequence reads: CASSLWLAYNEQFF. CDR3 bases: TGTGCCAGCAGCTTATGGCTAGCCTACAATGAGCAGTTCTTC.